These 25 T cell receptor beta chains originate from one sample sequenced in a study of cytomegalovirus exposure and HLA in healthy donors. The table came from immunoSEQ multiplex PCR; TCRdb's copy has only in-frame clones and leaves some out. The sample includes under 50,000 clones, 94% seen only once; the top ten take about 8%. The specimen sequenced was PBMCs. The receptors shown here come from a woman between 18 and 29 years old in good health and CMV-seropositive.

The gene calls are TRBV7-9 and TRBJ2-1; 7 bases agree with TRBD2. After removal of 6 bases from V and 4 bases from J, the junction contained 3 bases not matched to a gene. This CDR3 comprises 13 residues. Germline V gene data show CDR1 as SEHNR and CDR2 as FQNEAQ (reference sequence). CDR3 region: CASSGTIYNEQFF. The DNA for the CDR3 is TGTGCCAGCAGTGGGACTATTTACAATGAGCAGTTCTTC.

The CDR3 protein is CASSLVRGEAFF. DNA for the CDR3: TGTGCCAGCAGCTTAGTACGGGGAGAAGCTTTCTTT. The chain joins TRBV7-8 to TRBJ1-1; no reliable D call. The CDR3 extends over 12 amino acids. CDR1 and CDR2 from the germline V gene are SGHVS and FQNEAQ. The ends were cut back, 1 base at V and 8 bases at J, with 8 bases in the middle.

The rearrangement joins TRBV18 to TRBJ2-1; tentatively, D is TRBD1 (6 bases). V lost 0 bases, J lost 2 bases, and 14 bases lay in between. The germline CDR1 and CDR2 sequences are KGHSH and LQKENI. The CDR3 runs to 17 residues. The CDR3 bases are TGTGCCAGCTCACCACCCGGGACACCGGGCCCCTACAATGAGCAGTTCTTC. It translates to CASSPPGTPGPYNEQFF.

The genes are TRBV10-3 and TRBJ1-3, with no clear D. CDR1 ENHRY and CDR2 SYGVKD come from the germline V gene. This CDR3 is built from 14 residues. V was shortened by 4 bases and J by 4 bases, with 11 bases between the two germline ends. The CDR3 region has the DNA TGTGCCATCAGTGGCGAGGGCCCCGGAAACACCATATATTTT. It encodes CAISGEGPGNTIYF.

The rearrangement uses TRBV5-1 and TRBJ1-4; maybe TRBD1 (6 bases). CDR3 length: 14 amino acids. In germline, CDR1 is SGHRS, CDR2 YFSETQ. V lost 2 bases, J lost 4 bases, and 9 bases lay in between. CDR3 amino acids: CASSFTGFNEKLFF. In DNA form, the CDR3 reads TGCGCCAGCAGCTTCACAGGGTTTAATGAAAAACTGTTTTTT.

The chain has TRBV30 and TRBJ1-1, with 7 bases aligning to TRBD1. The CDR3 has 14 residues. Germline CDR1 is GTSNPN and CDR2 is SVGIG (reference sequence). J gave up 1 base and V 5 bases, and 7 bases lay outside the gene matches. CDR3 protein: CAWEIDRANTEAFF. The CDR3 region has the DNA TGTGCCTGGGAGATTGACAGGGCGAACACTGAAGCTTTCTTT.

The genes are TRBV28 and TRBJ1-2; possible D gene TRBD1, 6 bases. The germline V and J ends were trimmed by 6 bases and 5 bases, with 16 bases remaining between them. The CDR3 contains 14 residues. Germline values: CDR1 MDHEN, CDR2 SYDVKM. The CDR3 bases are TGTGCCAGCAGCCTCCCCGAGACAGGTTATGGCTACACCTTC. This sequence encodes CASSLPETGYGYTF.

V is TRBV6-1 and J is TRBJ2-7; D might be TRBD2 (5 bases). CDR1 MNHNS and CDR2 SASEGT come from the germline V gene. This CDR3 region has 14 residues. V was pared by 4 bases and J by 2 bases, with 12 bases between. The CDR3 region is CASSVNREPYEQYF. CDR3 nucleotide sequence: TGTGCCAGCAGTGTCAACCGGGAACCCTACGAGCAGTACTTC.

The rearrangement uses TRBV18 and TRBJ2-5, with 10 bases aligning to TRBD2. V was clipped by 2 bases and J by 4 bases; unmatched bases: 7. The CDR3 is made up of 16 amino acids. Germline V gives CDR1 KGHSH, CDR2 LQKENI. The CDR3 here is CASSPLPSGSIETQYF. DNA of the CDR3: TGTGCCAGCTCACCATTGCCTAGCGGGAGTATAGAGACCCAGTACTTC.

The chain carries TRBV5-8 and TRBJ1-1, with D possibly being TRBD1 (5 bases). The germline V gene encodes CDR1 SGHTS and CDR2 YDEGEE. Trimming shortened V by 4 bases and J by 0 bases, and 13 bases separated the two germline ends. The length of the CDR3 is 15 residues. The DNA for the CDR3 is TGTGCCAGCAGCGGGTGGGGCGCTTTGAACACTGAAGCTTTCTTT. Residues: CASSGWGALNTEAFF. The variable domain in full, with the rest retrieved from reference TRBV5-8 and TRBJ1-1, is EAGVTQSPTHLIKTRGQQATLRCSPISGHTSVYWYQQALGLGLQFLLWYDEGEERNRGNFPPRFSGRQFPNYSSELNVNALELEDSALYLCASSGWGALNTEAFFGQGTRLTVV.

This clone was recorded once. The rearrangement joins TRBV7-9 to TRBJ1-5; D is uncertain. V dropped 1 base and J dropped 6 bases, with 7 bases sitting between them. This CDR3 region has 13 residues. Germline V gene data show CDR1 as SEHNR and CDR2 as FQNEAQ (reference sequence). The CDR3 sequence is CASSLGEGQPQHF. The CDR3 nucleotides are TGTGCCAGCAGCTTAGGGGAGGGTCAGCCCCAGCATTTT.

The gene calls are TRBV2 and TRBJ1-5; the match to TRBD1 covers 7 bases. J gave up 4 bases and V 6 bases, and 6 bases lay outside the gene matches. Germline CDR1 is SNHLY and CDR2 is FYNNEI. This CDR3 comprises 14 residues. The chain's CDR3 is CASSLAGGNQPQHF. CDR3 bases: TGTGCCAGCAGCTTGGCAGGGGGTAATCAGCCCCAGCATTTT.

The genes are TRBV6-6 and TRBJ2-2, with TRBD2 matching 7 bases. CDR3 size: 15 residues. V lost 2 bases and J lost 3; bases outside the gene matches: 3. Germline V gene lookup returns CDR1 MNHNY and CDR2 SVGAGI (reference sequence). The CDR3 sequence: CASSYGGRDTGELFF. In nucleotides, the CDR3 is TGTGCCAGCAGTTACGGAGGGAGGGACACCGGGGAGCTGTTTTTT.

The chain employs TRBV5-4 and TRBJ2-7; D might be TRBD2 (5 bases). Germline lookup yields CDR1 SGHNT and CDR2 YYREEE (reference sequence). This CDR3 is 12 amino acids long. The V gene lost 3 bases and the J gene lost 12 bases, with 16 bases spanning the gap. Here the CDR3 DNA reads TGTGCCAGCAGCTACCCGGACGGGGAAGCGTACTTC. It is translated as CASSYPDGEAYF.

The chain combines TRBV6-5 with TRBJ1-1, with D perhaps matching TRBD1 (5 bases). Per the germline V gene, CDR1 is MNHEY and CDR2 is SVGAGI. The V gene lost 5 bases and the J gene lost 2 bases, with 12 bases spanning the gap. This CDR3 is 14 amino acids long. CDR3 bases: TGTGCCAGCAGTGAGACAGATGGAAACACTGAAGCTTTCTTT. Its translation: CASSETDGNTEAFF.

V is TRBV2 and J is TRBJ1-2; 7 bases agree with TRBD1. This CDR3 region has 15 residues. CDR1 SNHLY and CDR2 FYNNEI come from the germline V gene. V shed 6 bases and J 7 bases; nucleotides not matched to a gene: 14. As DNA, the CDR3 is TGTGCCAGCAGCCGTTGGGGACAGAGGGGCGTTGGCTACACCTTC. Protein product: CASSRWGQRGVGYTF.

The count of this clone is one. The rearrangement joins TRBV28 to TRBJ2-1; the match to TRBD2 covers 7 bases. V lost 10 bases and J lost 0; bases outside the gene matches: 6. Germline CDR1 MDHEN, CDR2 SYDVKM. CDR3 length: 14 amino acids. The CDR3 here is CATRRGSSYNEQFF. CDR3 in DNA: TGTGCCACCAGACGCGGGAGCTCCTACAATGAGCAGTTCTTC.

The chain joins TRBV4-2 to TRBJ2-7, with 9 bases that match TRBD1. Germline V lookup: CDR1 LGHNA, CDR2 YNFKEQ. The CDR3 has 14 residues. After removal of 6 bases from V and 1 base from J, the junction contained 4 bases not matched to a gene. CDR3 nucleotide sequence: TGTGCCAGCAGGCACGGGACAGGGTCCTACGAGCAGTACTTC. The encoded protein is CASRHGTGSYEQYF.

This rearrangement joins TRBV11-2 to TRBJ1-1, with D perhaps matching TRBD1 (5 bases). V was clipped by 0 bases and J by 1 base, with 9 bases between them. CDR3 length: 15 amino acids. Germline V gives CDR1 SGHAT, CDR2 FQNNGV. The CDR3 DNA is TGTGCCAGCAGCTTAGAGGGGGGTAGGAACACTGAAGCTTTCTTT. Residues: CASSLEGGRNTEAFF.

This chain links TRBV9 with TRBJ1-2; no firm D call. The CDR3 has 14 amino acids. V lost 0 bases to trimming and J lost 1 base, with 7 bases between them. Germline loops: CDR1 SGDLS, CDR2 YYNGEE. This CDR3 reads CASSVDSINYGYTF. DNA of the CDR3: TGTGCCAGCAGCGTAGATAGCATTAACTATGGCTACACCTTC.

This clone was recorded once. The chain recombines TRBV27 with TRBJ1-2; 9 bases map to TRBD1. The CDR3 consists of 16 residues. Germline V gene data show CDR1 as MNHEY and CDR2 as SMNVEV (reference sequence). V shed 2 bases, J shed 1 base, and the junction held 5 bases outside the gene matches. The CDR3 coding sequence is TGTGCCAGCAGTTTACTGGGACAGGGAGTTAACTATGGCTACACCTTC. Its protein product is CASSLLGQGVNYGYTF.

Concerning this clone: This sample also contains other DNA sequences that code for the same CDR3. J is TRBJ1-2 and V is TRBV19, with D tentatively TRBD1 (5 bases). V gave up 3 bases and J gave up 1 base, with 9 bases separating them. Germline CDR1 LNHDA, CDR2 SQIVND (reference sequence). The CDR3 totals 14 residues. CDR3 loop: CASSIGTGNYGYTF. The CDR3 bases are TGTGCCAGTAGTATTGGGACTGGTAACTATGGCTACACCTTC. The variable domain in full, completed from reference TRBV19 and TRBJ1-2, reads DGGITQSPKYLFRKEGQNVTLSCEQNLNHDAMYWYRQDPGQGLRLIYYSQIVNDFQKGDIAEGYSVSREKKESFPLTVTSAQKNPTAFYLCASSIGTGNYGYTFGSGTRLTVV.

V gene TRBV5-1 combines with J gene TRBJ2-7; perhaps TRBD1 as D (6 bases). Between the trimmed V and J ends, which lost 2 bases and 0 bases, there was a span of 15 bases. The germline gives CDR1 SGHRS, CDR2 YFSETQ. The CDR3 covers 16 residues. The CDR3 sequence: CASSFYPRGTSYEQYF. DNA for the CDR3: TGCGCCAGCAGCTTTTACCCCAGGGGAACCTCCTACGAGCAGTACTTC.

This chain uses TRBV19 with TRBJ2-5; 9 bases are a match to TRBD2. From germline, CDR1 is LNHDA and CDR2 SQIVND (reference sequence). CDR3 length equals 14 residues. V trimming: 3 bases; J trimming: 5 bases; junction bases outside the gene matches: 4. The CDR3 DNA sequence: TGTGCCAGTAGTATCAAGCGGGAGGTGGAGACCCAGTACTTC. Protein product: CASSIKREVETQYF.

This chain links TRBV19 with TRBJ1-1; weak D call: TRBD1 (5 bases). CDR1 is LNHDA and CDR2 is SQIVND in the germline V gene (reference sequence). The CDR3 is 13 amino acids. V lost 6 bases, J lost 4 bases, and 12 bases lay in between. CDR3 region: CASRGLIGTEAFF. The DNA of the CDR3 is TGTGCCAGTAGGGGGCTGATAGGCACTGAAGCTTTCTTT. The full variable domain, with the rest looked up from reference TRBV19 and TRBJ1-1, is DGGITQSPKYLFRKEGQNVTLSCEQNLNHDAMYWYRQDPGQGLRLIYYSQIVNDFQKGDIAEGYSVSREKKESFPLTVTSAQKNPTAFYLCASRGLIGTEAFFGQGTRLTVV.